This T cell receptor (beta chain) was sequenced during a study of tumor and adjacent non-tumor tissue in lung cancer (dated 2018 in TCRdb). Regarding the complete study: The cohort included more than nine adenocarcinoma, a couple of squamous cell carcinoma and 1 small cell lung cancer patients. Ages among the roughly 15 patients ranged from roughly 31 to 80 years, there were around 10 men and 5 women, and disease was at TNM stage I to III. Sequencing produced around 130,000,000 productive TCRbeta reads in total, an average of about 4 million reads per sample. The study compared bulk TCRbeta repertoires from lung tumor tissue and matched distant non-tumor lung tissue of some 14 lung cancer patients. TCRbeta CDR3 sequencing was performed on about 30 paired specimens, with one tumor sample and one normal lung sample collected per patient.

RNA was isolated from bulk unsorted tissue, and RNA quality was assessed with a NanoDrop ND-1000 and an Agilent 2100. All donors had newly diagnosed lung cancer, had not received prior chemotherapy, and were admitted for thoracic surgery in China between August and November 2014. The study excluded patients who had received radiotherapy or chemotherapy before or who had another cancer at the same time. Surgical tissue pieces of roughly 1-2.2 cm3 were preserved in RNAlater solution and stored at -80 °C until use. Inclusive of the bounding cysteine and phenylalanine, the CDR3 is 17 residues long. The only DNA kept is the CDR3, 51 bases in frame from the first base. The germline V gene gives CDR1 as SGHVS and CDR2 as FQNEAQ. Comment on this clonotype: This clone's antigen is unknown. Its ends do not fully match the called genes, so a read error is possible.

Library preparation was by multiplex PCR. Reads for this sample came from an Illumina HiSeq 2500. TCRbeta libraries were built by three rounds of nested PCR using primers (Table S4), following protocols modified from ARM-PCR. Before sequencing, PCR products in the 200-500 bp range were cut out of the gel and cleaned up using the QIAquick gel extraction kit. In the original analysis: Trimmomatic was used to clean the reads, FLASH merged the cleaned reads into complete CDR3 sequences, and MiTCR assigned the sequences to V(D)J germline segments. VDJtools was used to compute clonal diversity as the inverse Simpson's index. In-frame sequences lacking a premature stop codon were counted as productive reads. TCRdb passed the public sequencing reads through fastp at Q25 and MiXCR, retaining productive beta sequences. Every distinct CDR3 protein forms one entry, paired with its most common genes and DNA. The V and J calls and clone size come from TCRdb's table, not from the authors' own analysis. The sample yields 70,000 to 90,000 distinct CDR3 sequences; around four fifths were counted once. In total, the top ten clones hold more than 10% of the sample.

Results and caveats for the whole study, not just this receptor: Significantly higher TCR diversity was found in younger patients, and higher tumor TCR diversity was associated with shorter overall and disease-free survival. Only 15 or so patients were included in the cohort, and the need for larger samples and more detailed clinical data was noted by the authors. Peripheral blood was not sequenced, so blood TCRbeta repertoires were not examined in the lung cancer patients of the study. The top 100 clones accounted for a significantly larger cumulative portion of the repertoire in normal lung than in tumor tissue. Neither the sequencing platform nor unique molecular identifiers are mentioned in the methods. Tumor tissue showed significantly higher TCR diversity (inverse Simpson) than normal lung tissue, at around 450 vs 150 (P = 0.0075, Mann-Whitney U test).

The chain joins TRBV7-8 to TRBJ2-7; a tentative D call is TRBD1 (6 bases match). This receptor was taken from a woman between 45 and 65 years old with non-small cell lung cancer. Sequenced: lung tumor tissue. The CDR3 here reads CASSSSTGQASSYEQYF. In nucleotide form, the sequence is TGTGCTAGCAGCTCCTCAACGGGACAAGCCAGCTCCTACGAGCAGTACTTC.